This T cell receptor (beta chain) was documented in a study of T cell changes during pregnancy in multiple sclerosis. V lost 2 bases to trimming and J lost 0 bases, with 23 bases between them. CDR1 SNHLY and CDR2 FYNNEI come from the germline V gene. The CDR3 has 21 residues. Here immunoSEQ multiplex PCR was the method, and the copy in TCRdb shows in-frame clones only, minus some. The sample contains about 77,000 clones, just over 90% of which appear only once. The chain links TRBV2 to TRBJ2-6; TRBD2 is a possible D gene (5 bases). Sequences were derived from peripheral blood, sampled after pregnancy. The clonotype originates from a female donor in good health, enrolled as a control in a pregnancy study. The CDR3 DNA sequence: TGTGCCAGCAGTGAATCCCCGCTGGGAGCAAAGAGAATCTCTGGGGCCAACGTCCTGACTTTC. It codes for CASSESPLGAKRISGANVLTF.